These 10 T cell receptor beta chains were sequenced from one sample in a study of monozygotic twins with inflammatory bowel disease (dated by TCRdb to between 2018 and 2020). Library preparation used 5' RACE. Instrument on record: Illumina HiSeq 2500. Each CDR3 protein sequence appears as one entry after TCRdb reprocessed the reads, and no DNA is included. This sample's table contains about 200,000 distinct CDR3 sequences. Less than 9% of the sample is taken by the ten largest. Sequenced sample: blood. These receptors came from a human donor with ulcerative colitis or Crohn's disease, or a healthy co-twin of an affected twin (not recorded which).

This chain links TRBV28 with TRBJ1-1; without DNA, the TCRdb call of TRBD1 cannot be checked. Germline CDR1 reads MDHEN; CDR2 reads SYDVKM. The CDR3 has 15 residues. This CDR3 reads CASSWIRQGDTEAFF. Filled out from reference TRBV28 and TRBJ1-1, the complete variable domain reads DVKVTQSSRYLVKRTGEKVFLECVQDMDHENMFWYRQDPGLGLRLIYFSYDVKMKEKGDIPEGYSVSREKKERFSLILESASTNQTSMYLCASSWIRQGDTEAFFGQGTRLTVV.

This chain joins TRBV7-6 and TRBJ2-1; TCRdb designates TRBD1, a call that cannot be tested without DNA. This CDR3 has 16 amino acids. CDR1 and CDR2 (germline): SGHVS, FNYEAQ. CDR3 in amino acids: CASSSSRGILGDEQFF.

The chain couples TRBV12-3 or TRBV12-4 to TRBJ1-4. CDR3 size: 15 residues. The CDR3 is CASSLVLATNEKLFF.

The V and J genes are TRBV9 and TRBJ2-7; the TCRdb D gene call, TRBD2, has no DNA to confirm it. This CDR3 region has 15 residues. CDR1 is SGDLS, CDR2 YYNGEE, per germline. The CDR3 loop reads CASSVAFAGAYEQYF. Looking up the rest from reference TRBV9 and TRBJ2-7 gives the full variable domain: DSGVTQTPKHLITATGQRVTLRCSPRSGDLSVYWYQQSLDQGLQFLIQYYNGEERAKGNILERFSAQQFPDLHSELNLSSLELGDSALYFCASSVAFAGAYEQYFGPGTRLTVT.

The CDR3 here is CASFPVGLNTEAFF. The chain is built from TRBV12-3 or TRBV12-4 and TRBJ1-1; checking the TCRdb D call of TRBD1 is not possible without DNA. The CDR3 covers 14 residues.

V gene TRBV15 combines with J gene TRBJ2-7; lacking DNA, the TRBD1 call made by TCRdb goes unchecked. This CDR3 is 14 amino acids long. Germline V CDR1 and CDR2: LNHNV, YYDKDF (reference sequence). The CDR3 region is CATSREQGTDEQYF.

The chain is built from TRBV12-3 or TRBV12-4 and TRBJ1-2; TCRdb's assignment of TRBD1 cannot be checked, as there is no DNA. The CDR3 has 14 residues. The chain's CDR3 is CASSPAGQNNGYTF.

The chain has TRBV4-1 and TRBJ2-5; the TCRdb call, TRBD2, lacks DNA for checking. There are 14 residues in the CDR3. Germline V gives CDR1 MGHRA, CDR2 YSYEKL. CDR3 in amino acids: CASSRLAGLETQYF.

V is TRBV7-9 and J is TRBJ2-1; absent DNA, TCRdb's TRBD2 call cannot be checked. The CDR3 is 15 amino acids. Per germline, CDR1 SEHNR and CDR2 FQNEAQ (reference sequence). The CDR3 reads CASSPPGGGYNEQFF.

The V gene is TRBV7-2, the J gene TRBJ2-3; TCRdb calls TRBD1, which cannot be checked without DNA. CDR3 length: 15 residues. The germline CDR1 and CDR2 sequences are SGHTA and FQGNSA. The CDR3 loop reads CASGKTGPPGDTQYF. The variable domain in full, completed from reference TRBV7-2 and TRBJ2-3, reads GAGVSQSPSNKVTEKGKDVELRCDPISGHTALYWYRQSLGQGLEFLIYFQGNSAPDKSGLPSDRFSAERTGGSVSTLTIQRTQQEDSAVYLCASGKTGPPGDTQYFGPGTRLTVL.